This T cell receptor (beta chain) was identified in a study of blood T cell repertoires in COVID-19. The wider study: T cells, B-cell-depleted T cells, or PBMCs provided the cDNA or gDNA that served as material.

Recovered Cohort 3 donors showed two negative PCRs, clearance, or symptom resolution. Turning to this clone: Other DNA sequences in the same sample also yield this CDR3.

Sequencing used immunoSEQ multiplex PCR; TCRdb keeps in-frame clones, though not all of them. The sample has roughly 160,000 clones, about 84% seen once. Germline V gene lookup returns CDR1 LGHDT and CDR2 YNNKEL (reference sequence). This CDR3 contains 16 residues. The V segment lost 1 base and the J segment 4 bases; nucleotides outside the gene matches: 3. This clonotype was obtained from a man between 45 and 60 years old who had recovered from COVID-19. V gene TRBV3-1 (or the pseudogene TRBV3-2) combines with J gene TRBJ2-5, with 13 bases matching TRBD2. The sequencing sample was made of PBMCs or T cells enriched from blood (not recorded which). The CDR3 reads CASSQGGTSGVETQYF. In DNA form, the CDR3 reads TGTGCCAGCAGCCAAGGGGGGACTAGCGGGGTAGAGACCCAGTACTTC.